Each of the 17 T cell receptor delta chains below was sequenced from the same sample in a study of γδ T cells in repeated Plasmodium falciparum infection. TCRdb re-called the multiplex PCR reads using CATT. The sample includes over 45,000 delta-chain clones, around 1.6% of them seen just once. Vgamma9/Vdelta2+ and Vdelta2-negative gammadelta T cells were flow-sorted from PBMC for bulk sequencing. Sample: gamma-delta T cells from blood. The receptors come from a pool of human donors (malaria-infected and uninfected, not separated).

Only a few counts were recorded for this clone. The protein TCRdb lists belongs to a much larger clone and differs from this DNA's translation at residue 13, which points to a read error; the protein shown is made from the DNA. This CDR3 is CALGEEGLLGDTTRLIF. Here the CDR3 DNA reads TGTGCTCTTGGGGAAGAGGGTCTACTGGGGGATACCACAAGACTCATCTTT. The gene calls are TRDV1 and TRDJ1; TRDD3 matches 12 bases. Assignment of the J gene here rests on matching the DNA to germline, because TCRdb gives none. Unmatched junction bases numbered 14, after V lost 2 bases and J lost 10 bases. The CDR3 totals 17 residues. Looked up from germline, CDR1 is TSWWSYY and CDR2 is QGS.

This clone occurred a few times. TCRdb's protein for this DNA is that of a much larger clone and differs from the translation at residue 14, likely a read error; the protein shown is the DNA translation. The chain is built from TRDV1 and TRDJ1; maybe TRDD3 (5 bases). CDR1 and CDR2 (germline): TSWWSYY, QGS. The CDR3 runs to 17 residues. The CDR3 DNA is TGTGCTCTTGGGAGGTACGAGGGGCTGGGAGACACCGATAACCTCATCTTT. Amino acid sequence: CALGRYEGLGDTDNLIF.

Regarding this clone: TCRdb pairs this DNA with a much larger clone's protein that differs at residue 12, likely a read error; the protein shown was translated from the DNA. V is TRDV1 and J is TRDJ1, with 8 bases matching TRDD3. The J gene is absent in TCRdb and was assigned here via DNA matching to germline. The CDR3 is made up of 16 amino acids. Looked up from germline, CDR1 is TSWWSYY and CDR2 is QGS. For the CDR3, the DNA is TGTGCTCTTGGGGAAGCCCGGCTGGGGGACACCGGTAAACTCATCTTT. Translating gives CALGEARLGDTGKLIF.

With respect to this clone: This probably arose from a read error, given a far larger clone one base away. Other DNA sequences within the sample encode an identical CDR3. This chain uses TRDV1 with TRDJ1, with 10 bases that match TRDD3. The J gene, not given by TCRdb, was assigned here from a germline match of the nucleotide sequence. CDR3 size: 21 residues. Germline loops: CDR1 TSWWSYY, CDR2 QGS. The CDR3 DNA reads TGTGCCCTTGGGGAAAAACGGCGTTGTTCTGGGGGATATGAAGGAACTTATAAACTCATCTTT. Protein sequence: CALGEKRRCSGGYEGTYKLIF.

As regards this clone: This is likely an artifact of a read error, given a far larger clone one base away. The V gene is TRDV1, the J gene TRDJ1, with 8 nucleotides matching TRDD3. TCRdb gives no J gene; it was assigned here by matching the DNA to germline. From germline, CDR1 is TSWWSYY and CDR2 QGS. CDR3 length equals 22 residues. V lost 3 bases, J lost 0 bases, and 24 bases stayed unmatched. CDR3 nucleotides: TGTGCTCTTGGGGACCCCTACGTTCTCACTGGGGGGCCGAGCATGTACACCGATAAACTCATCTTT. Translation gives CALGDPYVLTGGPSMYTDKLIF.

Concerning this clone: A read error likely explains this, since a far larger clone differs by one base. Other DNA sequences of this sample code for an identical CDR3. The chain links TRDV1 to TRDJ1; TRDD3 matches at 13 bases. TCRdb does not report a J gene; here it was assigned by matching the DNA to germline references. The CDR3 consists of 26 residues. V shed 2 bases, J shed 0 bases, and the junction held 30 bases outside the gene matches. The germline gives CDR1 TSWWSYY, CDR2 QGS. CDR3 sequence: CALGESDFLIPPNWGIRGPYTDKLIF. For the CDR3, the DNA is TGTGCTCTTGGGGAATCAGACTTCCTCATCCCTCCGAACTGGGGGATACGCGGCCCGTACACCGATAAACTCATCTTT.

By share, this clone counts as medium-sized. Within the sample, other DNA sequences also encode this same CDR3. The rearrangement uses TRDV2 and TRDJ1; D may be TRDD3 (6 bases). This CDR3 is 17 amino acids long. Trimming shortened V by 0 bases and J by 7 bases, and 23 bases separated the two germline ends. Germline CDR1 GEAIGNYY, CDR2 EKD. The CDR3 nucleotides read TGTGCCTGTGACACCCGTGTTGATACTGGGTGCGAGTGTAAACTCATCTTT. Protein: CACDTRVDTGCECKLIF.

About this clone itself: A far larger clone is one nucleotide away, so this likely arose from a read error. The same CDR3 arises from other DNA sequences in this sample as well. The V call is TRDV2, the J call TRDJ1; 8 nucleotides agree with TRDD3. TCRdb supplies no J gene; here it was assigned by aligning the nucleotide sequence to germline. CDR1 and CDR2 from the germline V gene are GEAIGNYY and EKD. This CDR3 is 19 amino acids long. CDR3 residues: CACDTVLGASPSYTDKLIF. The CDR3 nucleotides read TGTGCCTGCGACACAGTACTGGGGGCCTCACCCTCGTACACCGATAAACTCATCTTT.

For this clone: This likely stems from a read error, as it lies one base from a far larger clone. Other DNA sequences in the sample encode the same CDR3. This chain uses TRDV1 with TRDJ1; 13 bases are a match to TRDD3. The J gene, missing from TCRdb, was assigned here through DNA to germline matching. CDR1 is TSWWSYY and CDR2 is QGS in the germline V gene. The CDR3 is 24 amino acids. Trimming at V came to 0 bases and at J to 10 bases, leaving 32 bases not matched to a gene. The CDR3 DNA is TGTGCTCTTGGGGAACTAGTCCCTAGCTATAAGCTAGCATCGACTGGGGGATACGCTCTAACACTCATCTTT. This encodes CALGELVPSYKLASTGGYALTLIF.

This clone showed up just a few times. TCRdb's listed protein matches a much larger clone and diverges from this DNA's translation at residue 5, likely through a read error; the protein shown comes from the DNA. This chain joins TRDV2 and TRDJ1; 8 bases are shared with TRDD3. The CDR3 has 16 residues. Germline CDR1 GEAIGNYY, CDR2 EKD. J lost 0 bases, V lost 2 bases, and 7 bases had no gene match. CDR3 sequence reads: CACDNPLGAYTDKLIF. CDR3 nucleotide sequence: TGTGCCTGTGACAACCCACTGGGGGCTTACACCGATAAACTCATCTTT.

About this clone itself: A far larger clone differs by one base, so this is likely a read error. In the same sample, other DNA sequences code for this CDR3. The CDR3 nucleotides are TGTGCTCTTGGGGGTACACGATGGGGATACACCGATAAACTCATCTTT. Translation gives CALGGTRWGYTDKLIF. This chain uses TRDV1 with TRDJ1, with D possibly matching TRDD3 (6 bases). The J gene is not listed in TCRdb, so it was assigned here from a DNA match to germline. Trimming shortened V by 4 bases and J by 0 bases, and 15 bases separated the two germline ends. This CDR3 comprises 16 residues. The germline V gene has CDR1 TSWWSYY and CDR2 QGS.

This clone was observed a handful of times. A read error is likely here: a far larger clone is one base away. The identical CDR3 is also encoded by other nucleotide sequences in the sample. V is TRDV2 and J is TRDJ1; TRDD3 aligns across 8 bases. The J gene, left out of TCRdb, was set here by checking the DNA against germline. The germline V gene encodes CDR1 GEAIGNYY and CDR2 EKD. CDR3 length: 19 amino acids. J lost 0 bases, V lost 1 base, and 15 bases had no gene match. CDR3 nucleotide sequence: TGTGCCTGTGACACAGTACTGGGGGCCTCTCCCTCGTACACCGATAAACTCATCTTT. It is translated as CACDTVLGASPSYTDKLIF.

About this clone: The TCRdb protein, from a much larger clone, departs from this DNA's translation at residue 14, likely by read error; the protein shown derives from the DNA. The J gene is TRDJ1, the V gene TRDV1; perhaps D is TRDD2 or TRDD3 (5 bases each). The J gene, not given by TCRdb, was assigned here from a germline match of the nucleotide sequence. The CDR3 runs 19 residues. The V gene's germline CDR1 is TSWWSYY and CDR2 QGS. V was shortened by 0 bases and J by 4 bases, with 24 bases between the two germline ends. The CDR3 DNA is TGTGCTCTTGGGGAACTAACCGGGTTCCTCGGGGAGGGCAACGATAAACTCATCTTT. Translation: CALGELTGFLGEGNDKLIF.

This clone qualifies as medium-sized. Distinct nucleotide sequences in the sample also encode this CDR3. This chain connects TRDV1 to TRDJ1; D ambiguous. Germline V gene sequence: CDR1 TSWWSYY, CDR2 QGS. With 4 bases removed from V and 0 bases from J, the gap between germline ends came to 15 bases. CDR3 length equals 16 residues. CDR3 region: CALGGRSAFHTDKLIF. CDR3 DNA sequence: TGTGCTCTTGGGGGCCGCTCCGCTTTCCACACCGATAAACTCATCTTT.

This clone was detected a few times. The translation of this DNA and the TCRdb protein of a much larger clone differ at residue 20, probably owing to a read error; the protein shown here is translated from the DNA. The V gene call reads TRDV1; no J gene was called; the table's D gene call, TRDD3, was not cross checked with the DNA. This CDR3 has 22 residues. Per the germline V gene, CDR1 is TSWWSYY and CDR2 is QGS. CDR3 residues: CALGVPLVIGGYGTSYTDKPIF. The CDR3 DNA is TGTGCTCTTGGGGTGCCGTTGGTAATTGGGGGATACGGGACCTCATACACCGATAAACCCATCTTT.

This clone was detected only a few times. This probably arose from a read error, given a far larger clone one base away. In the same sample, other DNA sequences code for this CDR3. The rearrangement uses TRDV1 and TRDJ1; weak D call: TRDD3 (5 bases). The CDR3 has 19 amino acids. Germline CDR1 reads TSWWSYY; CDR2 reads QGS. This CDR3 is CALGGRRAGQPRLTDKLIF. CDR3 DNA: TGTGCTCTTGGGGGCCGGAGAGCTGGGCAACCTAGGCTCACCGATAAGCTCATCTTT.

In this sample, this clone turned up a few times. This may stem from a read error, because a much larger clone lies one nucleotide away. Other nucleotide sequences in the sample specify the same CDR3. V and J are TRDV1 and TRDJ1; D may correspond to TRDD2 or TRDD3 (7 bases each). This CDR3 spans 19 amino acids. Germline CDR1 reads TSWWSYY; CDR2 reads QGS. The CDR3 sequence: CALGKFLRGIRRYTDKLIF. The CDR3, as DNA: TGTGCTCTTGGGAAGTTCCTACGGGGGATCCGAAGGTACACCGATAAACTCATCTTC.